This TCR beta chain was sequenced during a study of blood T cell repertoires in COVID-19 (dated by TCRdb to 2020 to 2022). Context from the whole study: Collaborator samples came from the United States, Italy and Spain and covered acute and convalescent phases of COVID-19. Where available, HLA class I and class II types were taken from metadata supplied by the sample provider and were not determined by assay-based typing. A freely available public database, intended as a resource for researchers studying the immune response to SARS-CoV-2, is where the repertoires were released. The sample metadata nearly always contained a de-identified subject ID, COVID-19 status, age in years and sex. The prospective study material was composed of cDNA or gDNA derived from T cells, B-cell-depleted T cells, or PBMCs. The samples were drawn from two sources: the first 160 participants of the ongoing ImmuneRACE study, and fewer than 1,500 subjects contributed by 6 global collaborators. Subjects who had been exposed to COVID-19, were actively infected with it, or had recovered from it provided the deeply sampled blood TCRbeta repertoires that made up the dataset.

The research as a whole found: The amount of clinical and demographic metadata varied by source and participant and was provided uncurated.

TCRbeta CDR3 regions were amplified from genomic DNA by means of the immunoSEQ Assay, a bias-controlled multiplex PCR. The study's processing was this. Within the assay, amplification of reference gene primers was used to estimate how many nucleated cells each sample contained. To quantify the absolute abundance of each unique TCRbeta CDR3 rearrangement, sequence reads were collapsed and filtered. Productive Simpson clonality was computed per sample as the square root of Simpson's diversity index over productive rearrangements. This immuneACCESS table, as held by TCRdb, lists in-frame sequences with V and J called but not all clones. Of the missing ones, under half trace to an unresolved V gene in checked studies; the others have no known cause. V and J calls and clone size are given by that table; D and trimming were obtained from the DNA. Across this sample there are 250,000 to 350,000 clones, with about 81% seen only once. The ten largest clones add up to almost 1.5% of the sample.

At one collaborating source in Seattle, patients were enrolled during active infection and were followed longitudinally through the course of disease. Whole blood was collected in K2EDTA tubes by collaborating institutions according to the institutions' own protocols. For TCRbeta analysis, collaborators shipped samples in one of three forms: frozen whole blood, isolated PBMCs, or DNA extracted from either of those sample types. Concerning this clone: The antigen it binds to is not known. Base qualities are missing; no much larger clone stands one base away. This specimen includes other DNA sequences encoding the same CDR3.

V is pared back by 1 base and J by 4 bases, with 11 bases lying between the germline termini. From the cysteine through the phenylalanine, the CDR3 covers 15 amino acids. CDR3 DNA only is kept here, 45 bases in frame from base 1. According to the germline V gene, CDR1 reads SGHAT and CDR2 reads FQNNGV. Sequenced: peripheral blood. The chain employs TRBV11-2 and TRBJ2-1, with the D gene too uncertain to name. The clonotype comes from a human donor with COVID-19, enrolled during active disease. The donor label of this sample is uncertain. The CDR3 in this case is CASSLGGGPYNEQFF. The sequenced DNA: TGTGCCAGCAGCTTAGGAGGTGGTCCTTACAATGAGCAGTTCTTC.